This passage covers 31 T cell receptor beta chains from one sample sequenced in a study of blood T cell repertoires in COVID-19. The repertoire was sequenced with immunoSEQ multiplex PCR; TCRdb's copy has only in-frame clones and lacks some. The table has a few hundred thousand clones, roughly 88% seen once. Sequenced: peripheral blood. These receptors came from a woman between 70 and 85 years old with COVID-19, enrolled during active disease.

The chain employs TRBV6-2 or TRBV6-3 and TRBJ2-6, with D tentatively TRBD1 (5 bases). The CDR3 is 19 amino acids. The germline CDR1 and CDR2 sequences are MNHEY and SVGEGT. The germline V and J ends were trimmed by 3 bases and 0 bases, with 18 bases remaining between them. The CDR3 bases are TGTGCCAGCAGTTATTCTTCCCAGGGAAGGCCCTCTGGGGCCAACGTCCTGACTTTC. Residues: CASSYSSQGRPSGANVLTF.

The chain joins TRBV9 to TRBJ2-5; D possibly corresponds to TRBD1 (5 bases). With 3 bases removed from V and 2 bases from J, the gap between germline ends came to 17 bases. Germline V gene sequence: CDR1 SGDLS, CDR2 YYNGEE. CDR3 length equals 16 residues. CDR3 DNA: TGTGCCAGCAGCGCCGACAGTCCCCTGCAGCAAGAGACCCAGTACTTC. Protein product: CASSADSPLQQETQYF.

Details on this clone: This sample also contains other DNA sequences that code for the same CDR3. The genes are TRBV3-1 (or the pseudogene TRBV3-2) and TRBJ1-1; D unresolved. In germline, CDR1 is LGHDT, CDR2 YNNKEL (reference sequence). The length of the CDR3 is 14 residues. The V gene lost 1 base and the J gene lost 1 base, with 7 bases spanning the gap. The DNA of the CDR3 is TGTGCCAGCAGCCAAGTGGCCGAGAACACTGAAGCTTTCTTT. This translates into CASSQVAENTEAFF.

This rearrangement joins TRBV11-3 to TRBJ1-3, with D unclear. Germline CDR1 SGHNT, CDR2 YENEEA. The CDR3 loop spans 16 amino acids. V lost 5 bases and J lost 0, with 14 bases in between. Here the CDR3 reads CASSAHAGRSGNTIYF. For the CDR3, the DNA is TGTGCCAGCAGCGCACACGCAGGTCGCTCTGGAAACACCATATATTTT.

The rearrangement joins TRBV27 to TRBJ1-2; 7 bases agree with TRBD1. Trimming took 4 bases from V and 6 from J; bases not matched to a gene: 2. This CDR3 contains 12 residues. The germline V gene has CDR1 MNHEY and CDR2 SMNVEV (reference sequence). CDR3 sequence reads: CASSSGTDGYTF. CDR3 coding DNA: TGTGCCAGCAGTTCCGGGACAGATGGCTACACCTTC.

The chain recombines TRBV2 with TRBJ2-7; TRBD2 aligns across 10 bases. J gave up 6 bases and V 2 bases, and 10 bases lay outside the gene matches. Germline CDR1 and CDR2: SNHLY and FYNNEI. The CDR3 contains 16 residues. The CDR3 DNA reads TGTGCCAGCAGTGAATTATCTGGGCTAGCGGGAGCCGAGCAGTACTTC. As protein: CASSELSGLAGAEQYF.

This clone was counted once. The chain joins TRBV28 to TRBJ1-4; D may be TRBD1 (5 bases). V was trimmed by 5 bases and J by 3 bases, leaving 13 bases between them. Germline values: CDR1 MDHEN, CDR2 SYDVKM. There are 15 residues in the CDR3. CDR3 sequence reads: CASSLNRSPNEKLFF. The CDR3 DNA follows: TGTGCCAGCAGTCTTAACAGGAGCCCTAATGAAAAACTGTTTTTT.

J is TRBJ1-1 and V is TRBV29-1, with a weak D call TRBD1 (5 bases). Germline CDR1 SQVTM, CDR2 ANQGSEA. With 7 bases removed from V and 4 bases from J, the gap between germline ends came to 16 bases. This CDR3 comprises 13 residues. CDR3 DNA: TGCAGCGGGCAGGCCAGGGCCGGCACTGAAGCTTTCTTT. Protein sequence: CSGQARAGTEAFF. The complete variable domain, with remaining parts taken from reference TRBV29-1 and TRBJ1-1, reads SAVISQKPSRDICQRGTSLTIQCQVDSQVTMMFWYRQQPGQSLTLIATANQGSEATYESGFVIDKFPISRPNLTFSTLTVSNMSPEDSSIYLCSGQARAGTEAFFGQGTRLTVV.

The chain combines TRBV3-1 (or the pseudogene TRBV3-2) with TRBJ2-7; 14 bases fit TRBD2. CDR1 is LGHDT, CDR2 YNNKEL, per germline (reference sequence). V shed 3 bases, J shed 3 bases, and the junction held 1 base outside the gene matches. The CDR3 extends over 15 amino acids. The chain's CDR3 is CASSHGTSGSYEQYF. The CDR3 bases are TGTGCCAGCAGCCACGGGACTAGCGGGAGCTACGAGCAGTACTTC.

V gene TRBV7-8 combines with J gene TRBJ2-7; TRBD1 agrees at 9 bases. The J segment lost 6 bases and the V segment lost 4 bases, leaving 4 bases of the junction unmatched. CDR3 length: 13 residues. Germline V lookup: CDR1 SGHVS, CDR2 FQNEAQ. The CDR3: CASSSRTGAEQYF. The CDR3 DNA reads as TGTGCCAGCAGCTCCCGGACAGGGGCCGAGCAGTACTTC.

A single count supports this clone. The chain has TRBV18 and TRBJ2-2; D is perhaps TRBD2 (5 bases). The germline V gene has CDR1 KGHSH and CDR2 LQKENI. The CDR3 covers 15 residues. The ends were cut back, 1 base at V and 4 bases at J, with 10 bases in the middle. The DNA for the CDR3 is TGTGCCAGCTCACCACAAAGGGCGGGCACCGGGGAGCTGTTTTTT. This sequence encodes CASSPQRAGTGELFF.

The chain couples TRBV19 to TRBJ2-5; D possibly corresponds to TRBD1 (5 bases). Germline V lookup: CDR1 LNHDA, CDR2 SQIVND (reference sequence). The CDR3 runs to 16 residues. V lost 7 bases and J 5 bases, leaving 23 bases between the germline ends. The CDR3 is CASTPKGLSRGETQYF. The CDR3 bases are TGTGCCAGTACTCCTAAGGGGCTCTCGCGTGGGGAGACCCAGTACTTC.

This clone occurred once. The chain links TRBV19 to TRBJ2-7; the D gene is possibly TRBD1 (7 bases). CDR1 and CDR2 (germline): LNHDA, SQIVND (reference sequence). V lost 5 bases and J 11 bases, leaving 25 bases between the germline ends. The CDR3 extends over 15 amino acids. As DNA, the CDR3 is TGTGCCAGTAGTCCCTCAACTCGACAGGGAGGAAGGGAGTACTTC. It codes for CASSPSTRQGGREYF.

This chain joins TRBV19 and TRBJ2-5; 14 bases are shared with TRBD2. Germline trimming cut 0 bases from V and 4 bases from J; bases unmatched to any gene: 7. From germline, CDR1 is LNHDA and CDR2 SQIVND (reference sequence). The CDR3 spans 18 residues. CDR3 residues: CASSIERGTSGSGETQYF. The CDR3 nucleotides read TGTGCCAGTAGTATAGAAAGGGGGACTAGCGGGAGCGGAGAGACCCAGTACTTC. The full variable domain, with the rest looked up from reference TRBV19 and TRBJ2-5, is DGGITQSPKYLFRKEGQNVTLSCEQNLNHDAMYWYRQDPGQGLRLIYYSQIVNDFQKGDIAEGYSVSREKKESFPLTVTSAQKNPTAFYLCASSIERGTSGSGETQYFGPGTRLLVL.

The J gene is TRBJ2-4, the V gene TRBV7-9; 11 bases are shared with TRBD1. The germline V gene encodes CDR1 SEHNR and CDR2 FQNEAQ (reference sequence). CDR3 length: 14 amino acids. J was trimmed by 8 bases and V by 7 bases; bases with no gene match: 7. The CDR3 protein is CASTGQGAGDIQYF. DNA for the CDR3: TGTGCCAGCACCGGACAGGGGGCCGGTGACATTCAGTACTTC.

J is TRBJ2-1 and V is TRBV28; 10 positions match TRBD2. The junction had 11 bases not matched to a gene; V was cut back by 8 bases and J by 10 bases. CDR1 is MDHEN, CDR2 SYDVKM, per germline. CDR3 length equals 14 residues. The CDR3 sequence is CASRSSGRSGEQFF. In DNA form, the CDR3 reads TGTGCCAGCCGGTCTAGCGGGAGATCAGGAGAGCAGTTCTTC. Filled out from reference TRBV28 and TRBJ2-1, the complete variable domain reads DVKVTQSSRYLVKRTGEKVFLECVQDMDHENMFWYRQDPGLGLRLIYFSYDVKMKEKGDIPEGYSVSREKKERFSLILESASTNQTSMYLCASRSSGRSGEQFFGPGTRLTVL.

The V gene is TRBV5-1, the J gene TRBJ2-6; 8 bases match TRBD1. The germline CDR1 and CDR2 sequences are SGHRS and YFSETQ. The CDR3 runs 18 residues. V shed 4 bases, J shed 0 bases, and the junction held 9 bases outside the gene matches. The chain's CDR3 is CASSPTTGDSSGANVLTF. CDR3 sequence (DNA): TGCGCCAGCAGCCCGACGACAGGGGATAGCTCTGGGGCCAACGTCCTGACTTTC.

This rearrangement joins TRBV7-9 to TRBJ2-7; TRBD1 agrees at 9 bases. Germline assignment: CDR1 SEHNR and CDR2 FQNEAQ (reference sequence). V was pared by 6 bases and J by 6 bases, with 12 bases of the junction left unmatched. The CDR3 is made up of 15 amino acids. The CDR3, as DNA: TGTGCCAGCAGTTGGTCGGGACAGGGAGACATCGAGCAGTACTTC. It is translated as CASSWSGQGDIEQYF.

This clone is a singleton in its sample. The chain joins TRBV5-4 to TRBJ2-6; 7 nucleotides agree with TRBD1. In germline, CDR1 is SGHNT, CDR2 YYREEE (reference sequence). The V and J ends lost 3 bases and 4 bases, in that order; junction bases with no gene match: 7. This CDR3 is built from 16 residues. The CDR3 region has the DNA TGTGCCAGCAGCTCGTACAGGGGATCGGGGGCCAACGTCCTGACTTTC. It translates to CASSSYRGSGANVLTF.

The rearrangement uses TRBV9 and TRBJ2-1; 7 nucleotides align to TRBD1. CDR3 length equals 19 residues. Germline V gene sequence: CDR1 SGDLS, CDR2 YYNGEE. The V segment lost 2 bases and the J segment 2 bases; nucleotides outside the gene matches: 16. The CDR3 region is CASSVGTWTTGNPYNEQFF. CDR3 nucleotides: TGTGCCAGCAGCGTGGGGACGTGGACGACAGGGAATCCCTACAATGAGCAGTTCTTC.

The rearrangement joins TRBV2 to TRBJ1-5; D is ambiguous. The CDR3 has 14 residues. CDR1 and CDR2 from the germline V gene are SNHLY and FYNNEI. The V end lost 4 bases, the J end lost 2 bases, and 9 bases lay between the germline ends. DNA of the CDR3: TGTGCCAGCAGTGTTCAGGTTGGCAATCAGCCCCAGCATTTT. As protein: CASSVQVGNQPQHF.

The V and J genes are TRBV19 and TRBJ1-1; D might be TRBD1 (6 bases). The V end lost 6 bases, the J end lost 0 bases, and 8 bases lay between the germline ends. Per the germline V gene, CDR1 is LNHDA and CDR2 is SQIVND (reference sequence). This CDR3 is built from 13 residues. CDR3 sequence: CASSTGLNTEAFF. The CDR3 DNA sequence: TGTGCCAGTAGCACAGGGCTGAACACTGAAGCTTTCTTT.

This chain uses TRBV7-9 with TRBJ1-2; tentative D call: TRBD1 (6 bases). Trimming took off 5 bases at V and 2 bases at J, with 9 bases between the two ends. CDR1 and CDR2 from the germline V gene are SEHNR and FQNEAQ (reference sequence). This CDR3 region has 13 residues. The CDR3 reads CASSRDRNYGYTF. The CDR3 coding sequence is TGTGCCAGCAGCCGTGACAGGAACTATGGCTACACCTTC. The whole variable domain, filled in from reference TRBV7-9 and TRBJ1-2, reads DTGVSQNPRHKITKRGQNVTFRCDPISEHNRLYWYRQTLGQGPEFLTYFQNEAQLEKSRLLSDRFSAERPKGSFSTLEIQRTEQGDSAMYLCASSRDRNYGYTFGSGTRLTVV.

CDR3 DNA sequence: TGTGCCAGCAGTTACATTGGGACAGGGGGCTTTCAGCCCCAGCATTTT. Protein product: CASSYIGTGGFQPQHF. The chain combines TRBV6-2 or TRBV6-3 with TRBJ1-5; TRBD1 matches at 12 bases. Germline V CDR1 and CDR2: MNHEY, SVGEGT. The CDR3 contains 16 residues. With V trimmed by 2 bases and J by 6 bases, 5 bases remained unmatched.

The CDR3 spells CASSADSNRIYGYTF. The CDR3 DNA follows: TGCGCCAGCAGCGCCGACTCTAACAGGATCTATGGCTACACCTTC. This chain connects TRBV5-1 to TRBJ1-2; D possibly corresponds to TRBD1 (5 bases). The CDR3 runs to 15 residues. The germline V gene has CDR1 SGHRS and CDR2 YFSETQ. The ends were cut back, 4 bases at V and 4 bases at J, with 17 bases in the middle.

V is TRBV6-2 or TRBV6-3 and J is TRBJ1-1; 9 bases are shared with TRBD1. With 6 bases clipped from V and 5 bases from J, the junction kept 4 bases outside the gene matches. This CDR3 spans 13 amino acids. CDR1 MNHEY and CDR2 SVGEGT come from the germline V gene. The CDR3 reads CASSVQGATEAFF. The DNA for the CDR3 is TGTGCCAGCAGCGTACAGGGGGCGACTGAAGCTTTCTTT.

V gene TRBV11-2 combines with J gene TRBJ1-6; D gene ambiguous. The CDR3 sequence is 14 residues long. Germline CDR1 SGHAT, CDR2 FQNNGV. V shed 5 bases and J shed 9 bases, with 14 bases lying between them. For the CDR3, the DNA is TGTGCCAGCAGCCCCGTCGGTTTTTGTTCACCCCTCCACTTT. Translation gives CASSPVGFCSPLHF.

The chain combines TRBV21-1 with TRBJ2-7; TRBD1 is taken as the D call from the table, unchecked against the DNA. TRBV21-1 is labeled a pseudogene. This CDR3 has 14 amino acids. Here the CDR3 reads CASRTHRGTEEQYF. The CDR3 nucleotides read TGTGCCAGCAGGACACACAGGGGTACAGAGGAGCAGTACTTC.

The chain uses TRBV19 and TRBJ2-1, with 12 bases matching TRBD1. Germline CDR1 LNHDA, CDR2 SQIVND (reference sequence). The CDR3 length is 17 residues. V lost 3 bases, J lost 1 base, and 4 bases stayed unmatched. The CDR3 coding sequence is TGTGCCAGTAGTATCGGGACAGGGGGCCTGTCCTACAATGAGCAGTTCTTC. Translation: CASSIGTGGLSYNEQFF.

The CDR3 nucleotides are TGTGCCAGCAGCTCCCAAACCGGGACAGGGAAGCGCTACACCTTC. Protein: CASSSQTGTGKRYTF. The rearrangement links TRBV5-4 to TRBJ1-2; TRBD1 matches 9 bases. The germline V gene encodes CDR1 SGHNT and CDR2 YYREEE (reference sequence). V dropped 3 bases and J dropped 9; count of bases not matched to a gene: 12. The CDR3 has 15 amino acids. Supplemented by reference TRBV5-4 and TRBJ1-2, the full variable domain reads ETGVTQSPTHLIKTRGQQVTLRCSSQSGHNTVSWYQQALGQGPQFIFQYYREEENGRGNFPPRFSGLQFPNYSSELNVNALELDDSALYLCASSSQTGTGKRYTFGSGTRLTVV.

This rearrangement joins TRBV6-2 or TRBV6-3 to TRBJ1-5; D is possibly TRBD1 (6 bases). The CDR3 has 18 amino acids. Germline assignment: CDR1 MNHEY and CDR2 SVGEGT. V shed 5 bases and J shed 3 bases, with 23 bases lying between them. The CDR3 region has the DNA TGTGCCAGCAGTAATGACAGGAGCCCAGGGTTAAACAATCAGCCCCAGCATTTT. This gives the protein CASSNDRSPGLNNQPQHF.